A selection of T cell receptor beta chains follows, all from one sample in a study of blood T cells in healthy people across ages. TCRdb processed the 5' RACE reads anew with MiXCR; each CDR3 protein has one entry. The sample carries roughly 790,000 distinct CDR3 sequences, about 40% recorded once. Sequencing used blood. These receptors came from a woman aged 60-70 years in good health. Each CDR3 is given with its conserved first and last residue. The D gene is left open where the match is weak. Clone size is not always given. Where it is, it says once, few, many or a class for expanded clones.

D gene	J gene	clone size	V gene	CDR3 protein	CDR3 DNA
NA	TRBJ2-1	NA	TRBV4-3	CASSQEQRVYNEQFF	TGCGCCAGCAGCCAGGAGCAGCGGGTATACAATGAGCAGTTCTTC
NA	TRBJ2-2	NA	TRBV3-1	CASSQFDRLNTGELFF	TGTGCCAGCAGCCAATTTGACAGATTGAACACCGGGGAGCTGTTTTTT
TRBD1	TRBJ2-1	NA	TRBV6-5	CASSLDRGLAVSYNEQFF	TGTGCCAGCAGTTTGGACAGGGGTCTAGCGGTATCCTACAATGAGCAGTTCTTC
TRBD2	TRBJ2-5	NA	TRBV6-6	CASSFSGLDGNEQYF	TGTGCCAGCAGCTTTTCCGGACTAGATGGCAATGAGCAGTACTTC
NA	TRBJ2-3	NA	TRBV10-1	CASGAYGPATDTQYF	TGCGCCAGCGGCGCCTATGGACCGGCCACAGATACGCAGTATTTT
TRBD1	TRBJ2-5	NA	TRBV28	CASSSQGTQGKTQYF	TGTGCCAGCAGCTCACAGGGGACGCAAGGGAAGACCCAGTACTTC
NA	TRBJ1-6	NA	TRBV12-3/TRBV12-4	CASSFARKNSPLHF	TGTGCCAGCAGTTTCGCCAGGAAGAATTCACCCCTCCACTTT
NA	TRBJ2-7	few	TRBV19	CASSSFVGGYEQYF	TGTGCCAGTAGTTCCTTTGTCGGGGGCTACGAGCAGTACTTC
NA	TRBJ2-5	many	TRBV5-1	CASRASPASGETQYF	TGCGCCAGCAGAGCCTCCCCGGCGTCGGGAGAGACCCAGTACTTC
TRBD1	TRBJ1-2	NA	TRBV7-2	CASSLQGATYGYTF	TGTGCCAGCAGCCTCCAGGGGGCGACGTATGGCTACACCTTC
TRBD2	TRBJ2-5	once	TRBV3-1	CASSLTGLADKRPETQYF	TGTGCCAGCAGCCTAACGGGACTAGCGGACAAACGACCAGAGACCCAGTACTTC
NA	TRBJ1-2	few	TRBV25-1	CATRQGGYTF	TGTGCCACTCGGCAGGGAGGCTACACCTTC